These 26 T cell receptor beta chains share one sample of origin, sequenced in a study of blood T cell repertoires in COVID-19. Assay used: immunoSEQ multiplex PCR; TCRdb lists only in-frame clones, some missing. The sample records about 330,000 clones, approximately 90% being singletons. Sample: peripheral blood. These receptors all come from a woman aged 50 to 60 with active or convalescent COVID-19.

The chain employs TRBV20-1 and TRBJ1-1, with no clear D. From germline, CDR1 is DFQATT and CDR2 SNEGSKA (reference sequence). CDR3 length: 11 residues. CDR3 sequence reads: CSVRGNTEAFF. Written as DNA, the CDR3 is TGCAGCGTACGGGGTAACACTGAAGCTTTCTTT.

The table lists this clone with a count of one. Written as DNA, the CDR3 is TGTGCCAGCAGCTTCGGGACAAACTACGAGCAGTACTTC. The encoded protein is CASSFGTNYEQYF. The chain uses TRBV7-9 and TRBJ2-7; TRBD1 might be the D (6 bases). This CDR3 is built from 13 residues. Trimming shortened V by 3 bases and J by 3 bases, and 9 bases separated the two germline ends. In germline, CDR1 is SEHNR, CDR2 FQNEAQ (reference sequence). Supplemented by reference TRBV7-9 and TRBJ2-7, the full variable domain reads DTGVSQNPRHKITKRGQNVTFRCDPISEHNRLYWYRQTLGQGPEFLTYFQNEAQLEKSRLLSDRFSAERPKGSFSTLEIQRTEQGDSAMYLCASSFGTNYEQYFGPGTRLTVT.

This rearrangement joins TRBV5-1 to TRBJ2-2; 12 nucleotides line up with TRBD2. Germline CDR1 and CDR2: SGHRS and YFSETQ. Trimming cost V 3 bases and J 7 bases; bases outside gene matches: 4. The CDR3 has 15 residues. CDR3 region: CASSSSGGAIGELFF. In DNA, the CDR3 is TGCGCCAGCAGCTCTAGCGGGGGGGCCATCGGGGAGCTGTTTTTT.

V and J are TRBV27 and TRBJ2-3, with 7 bases lining up with TRBD2. V trimming: 6 bases; J trimming: 3 bases; junction bases outside the gene matches: 6. The length of the CDR3 is 14 residues. Per the germline V gene, CDR1 is MNHEY and CDR2 is SMNVEV (reference sequence). In DNA, the CDR3 is TGTGCCAGCAGGCTACTGGGAGGGACAGATACGCAGTATTTT. Amino acid sequence: CASRLLGGTDTQYF.

CDR3 loop: CASSSWLGAASLYGYTF. The CDR3 DNA is TGCGCCAGCAGCTCGTGGTTGGGTGCAGCGTCTCTGTATGGCTACACCTTC. The chain joins TRBV5-1 to TRBJ1-2, with D unclear. V lost 3 bases and J 5 bases, leaving 23 bases between the germline ends. The CDR3 has 17 residues. Germline values: CDR1 SGHRS, CDR2 YFSETQ.

The chain is built from TRBV29-1 and TRBJ2-1, with 15 bases that match TRBD2. Germline CDR1 SQVTM, CDR2 ANQGSEA. The CDR3 extends over 13 amino acids. The trim removed 4 bases at V and 9 bases at J, leaving 1 base unmatched. CDR3 amino acids: CSVVGLAGGEQFF. Here the CDR3 DNA reads TGCAGCGTTGTGGGACTAGCGGGAGGTGAGCAGTTCTTC.

This clone appeared once. This chain uses TRBV4-1 with TRBJ1-5; TRBD1 matches at 7 bases. The CDR3 has 18 amino acids. V lost 0 bases, J lost 5 bases, and 13 bases stayed unmatched. CDR1 and CDR2 (germline): MGHRA, YSYEKL. CDR3 DNA: TGCGCCAGCAGCCAAGAGGCCGTTACAGGGGTCGGCTATCAGCCCCAGCATTTT. It translates to CASSQEAVTGVGYQPQHF.

The count of this clone is one. This sequence joins TRBV24-1 and TRBJ2-2; 7 bases fit TRBD1. J gave up 1 base and V 10 bases, and 2 bases lay outside the gene matches. This CDR3 is built from 13 residues. Germline loops: CDR1 KGHDR, CDR2 SFDVKD. CDR3 in DNA: TGTGCCACGGGACAGAAGAACACCGGGGAGCTGTTTTTT. Translating gives CATGQKNTGELFF.

This clone was seen a single time. The chain carries TRBV6-1 and TRBJ2-5; tentatively, D is TRBD1 (5 bases). CDR3 length: 15 residues. The germline V gene encodes CDR1 MNHNS and CDR2 SASEGT. V was shortened by 2 bases and J by 4 bases, with 14 bases between the two germline ends. The CDR3 loop is CASSELTVTGETQYF. The CDR3 nucleotides are TGTGCCAGCAGTGAACTGACAGTAACGGGAGAGACCCAGTACTTC.

This chain links TRBV3-1 (or the pseudogene TRBV3-2) with TRBJ2-1, with 9 positions matching TRBD2. This CDR3 region has 16 residues. V shed 0 bases, J shed 5 bases, and the junction held 5 bases outside the gene matches. The germline V gene has CDR1 LGHDT and CDR2 YNNKEL (reference sequence). The DNA for the CDR3 is TGTGCCAGCAGCCAAGAGCAGACTAGCGGAAACAATGAGCAGTTCTTC. Encoded protein: CASSQEQTSGNNEQFF.

This chain links TRBV19 with TRBJ1-6, with TRBD1 as a possible D gene (6 bases). Germline V gives CDR1 LNHDA, CDR2 SQIVND (reference sequence). Trimming removed 9 bases at V and 8 bases at J, with 17 bases between. This CDR3 spans 14 amino acids. The DNA for the CDR3 is TGTGCCAGAGAAGAGGACAGCTTTGATTCACCCCTCCACTTT. Its translation is CAREEDSFDSPLHF.

The chain links TRBV7-8 to TRBJ1-4; D possibly corresponds to TRBD1 (6 bases). With 5 bases removed from V and 6 bases from J, the gap between germline ends came to 13 bases. The CDR3 runs to 14 residues. The germline V gene encodes CDR1 SGHVS and CDR2 FQNEAQ. CDR3 amino acids: CASSPGTTYEKLFF. The CDR3 DNA sequence: TGTGCCAGCAGCCCTGGGACAACGTATGAAAAACTGTTTTTT. Full variable domain (remainder filled in from reference TRBV7-8 and TRBJ1-4): GAGVSQSPRYKVAKRGQDVALRCDPISGHVSLFWYQQALGQGPEFLTYFQNEAQLDKSGLPSDRFFAERPEGSVSTLKIQRTQQEDSAVYLCASSPGTTYEKLFFGSGTQLSVL.

This clone was detected a few times. The DNA of the CDR3 is TGTGCCAGTAGTGCCGGACAGGCTCAAGGTGAAAAACTGTTTTTT. Its translation is CASSAGQAQGEKLFF. The chain links TRBV19 to TRBJ1-4; 7 positions agree with TRBD1. The V gene's germline CDR1 is LNHDA and CDR2 SQIVND (reference sequence). The trim removed 5 bases at V and 7 bases at J, leaving 10 bases unmatched. This CDR3 has 15 amino acids.

This clone was seen once. V gene TRBV7-9 combines with J gene TRBJ2-3; the match to TRBD1 covers 8 bases. Germline trimming cut 5 bases from V and 3 bases from J; bases unmatched to any gene: 10. The CDR3 extends over 16 amino acids. In germline, CDR1 is SEHNR, CDR2 FQNEAQ (reference sequence). The CDR3 loop reads CASSTLGQGRTDTQYF. CDR3 DNA sequence: TGTGCCAGCAGCACCCTCGGACAGGGCCGAACAGATACGCAGTATTTT.

V usage is TRBV5-1 and J usage is TRBJ1-1; possible D gene TRBD1, 6 bases. V was clipped by 2 bases and J by 4 bases, with 15 bases between them. This CDR3 region has 15 residues. Germline CDR1 SGHRS, CDR2 YFSETQ. DNA for the CDR3: TGCGCCAGCAGCTTTGGGAACAGGGCATTCACTGAAGCTTTCTTT. Translation gives CASSFGNRAFTEAFF.

This chain links TRBV2 with TRBJ1-5, with no clear D. Germline V gene lookup returns CDR1 SNHLY and CDR2 FYNNEI. The CDR3 is 14 amino acids. V dropped 3 bases and J dropped 3 bases, with 9 bases sitting between them. The CDR3 spells CASSEIRNNQPQHF. CDR3 nucleotide sequence: TGTGCCAGCAGTGAGATTAGAAACAATCAGCCCCAGCATTTT.

As concerns this clone: Because the CDR3's place on the DNA is in doubt, the DNA is left out and the CDR3 is given as listed by TCRdb. The chain links TRBV21-1 to TRBJ1-1. TRBV21-1 counts as a pseudogene. The CDR3 length equals 16 residues, ends included. This CDR3 is CASSKWACGTSTEAFF.

The V and J genes are TRBV27 and TRBJ2-7; 8 bases agree with TRBD1. The germline V gene encodes CDR1 MNHEY and CDR2 SMNVEV (reference sequence). After removal of 5 bases from V and 5 bases from J, the junction contained 8 bases not matched to a gene. The length of the CDR3 is 14 residues. The CDR3 region has the DNA TGTGCCAGCAGTCCGCCGGGACAGGCGGACGAGCAGTACTTC. Amino acid sequence: CASSPPGQADEQYF.

The J gene is TRBJ1-2, the V gene TRBV10-3; 7 nucleotides line up with TRBD1. The CDR3 loop spans 17 amino acids. J gave up 2 bases and V 0 bases, and 9 bases lay outside the gene matches. Germline V lookup: CDR1 ENHRY, CDR2 SYGVKD. Written as DNA, the CDR3 is TGTGCCATCAGTGAGTCGACTTTGGGCAGGGGGAACTATGGCTACACCTTC. This codes for CAISESTLGRGNYGYTF.

Comments on this clone: Other DNA sequences in this sample translate to the same CDR3. This sequence joins TRBV7-2 and TRBJ1-1; 7 positions match TRBD1. The CDR3 is 14 residues long. J gave up 1 base and V 1 base, and 0 bases lay outside the gene matches. CDR1 is SGHTA and CDR2 is FQGNSA in the germline V gene. CDR3 in DNA: TGTGCCAGCAGCTTAGGACAGGGGAACACTGAAGCTTTCTTT. Amino acids: CASSLGQGNTEAFF.

The V and J genes are TRBV7-9 and TRBJ1-4; D call uncertain. V dropped 3 bases and J dropped 5 bases, with 16 bases sitting between them. This CDR3 spans 16 amino acids. Germline assignment: CDR1 SEHNR and CDR2 FQNEAQ (reference sequence). The CDR3 spells CASSFSPREVNEKLFF. Written as DNA, the CDR3 is TGTGCCAGCAGCTTCTCCCCCCGGGAGGTGAATGAAAAACTGTTTTTT.

This clone was detected only a few times. V is TRBV7-6 and J is TRBJ1-2; 8 bases line up with TRBD1. Germline CDR1 is SGHVS and CDR2 is FNYEAQ. V shed 5 bases, J shed 6 bases, and the junction held 11 bases outside the gene matches. The CDR3 has 15 residues. CDR3 nucleotides: TGTGCCAGCAGCCCGGGGGCAGGGGGCTATGATGGCTACACCTTC. It yields the protein CASSPGAGGYDGYTF.

The chain couples TRBV9 to TRBJ2-7, with 9 bases lining up with TRBD1. This CDR3 contains 14 residues. V shed 4 bases and J 3 bases; nucleotides not matched to a gene: 5. Germline V lookup: CDR1 SGDLS, CDR2 YYNGEE. CDR3 loop: CASSPPGQGYEQYF. The DNA of the CDR3 is TGTGCCAGCAGCCCACCGGGACAGGGCTACGAGCAGTACTTC.

The CDR3 nucleotides are TGTGCCAGCAGCCTGAGCGGGGGGGCTACAGATACGCAGTATTTT. It specifies CASSLSGGATDTQYF. This chain connects TRBV3-1 (or the pseudogene TRBV3-2) to TRBJ2-3, with TRBD2 matching 10 bases. This CDR3 contains 15 residues. CDR1 is LGHDT and CDR2 is YNNKEL in the germline V gene (reference sequence). Trimming at V came to 4 bases and at J to 3 bases, leaving 4 bases not matched to a gene.

The chain uses TRBV3-1 (or the pseudogene TRBV3-2) and TRBJ2-3; 12 bases agree with TRBD2. The CDR3 has 16 residues. Germline trimming cut 3 bases from V and 4 bases from J; bases unmatched to any gene: 5. CDR1 is LGHDT, CDR2 YNNKEL, per germline (reference sequence). CDR3 in DNA: TGTGCCAGCAGCCAGGGACTAGCGGGTATGGCAGATACGCAGTATTTT. Residues: CASSQGLAGMADTQYF.

The chain is built from TRBV15 and TRBJ2-3; D might be TRBD2 (5 bases). V shed 0 bases and J shed 6 bases, with 16 bases lying between them. Germline assignment: CDR1 LNHNV and CDR2 YYDKDF (reference sequence). The CDR3 extends over 16 amino acids. The CDR3 loop is CATSREIGGRSDTQYF. In nucleotides, the CDR3 is TGTGCCACCAGCAGAGAGATCGGTGGGAGATCGGATACGCAGTATTTT.